Detailed here is one T cell receptor (beta chain). The clone's antigen remains unknown. Per-base quality was not reported, and no clone a single base away is much larger than it. TCRbeta CDR3 regions were amplified from genomic DNA using the immunoSEQ Assay, a bias-controlled multiplex PCR. On the study's bioinformatics: Nucleated cell counts per sample were estimated from amplification of reference gene primers within the assay. Sequence reads were collapsed and filtered to measure the absolute abundance of every unique TCRbeta CDR3 rearrangement. For each sample, productive Simpson clonality was calculated by taking the square root of Simpson's diversity index across productive rearrangements. The clones in this table, taken by TCRdb from immuneACCESS, are in-frame only. Not every clone is retained; where verified, under half of the shortfall comes from an unresolved V gene, and the cause of the rest is unknown. The D gene and trimming were derived from the DNA, and the V and J assignments and clone size from that table. The sample includes around 170,000 clones, with more than 75% observed a single time. The top ten clonotypes cover roughly 9.1% of the sample.

This specimen belongs to a study of blood T cell repertoires in COVID-19 (dated by TCRdb to about 2020). Some background on the complete study: Samples covering the acute and convalescent phases of COVID-19 were provided by collaborators in the United States, Italy and Spain. The prospective study material was composed of cDNA or gDNA derived from T cells, B-cell-depleted T cells, or PBMCs. The dataset comprised deeply sampled blood TCRbeta repertoires from subjects exposed to, actively infected with, or recovered from COVID-19. The repertoires were released in a freely available public database intended as a resource for research on the immune response to SARS-CoV-2. The samples were drawn from two sources: the first 160 participants of the ongoing ImmuneRACE study, and 1,000 to 1,500 subjects contributed by 6 global collaborators. The sample metadata nearly always contained a de-identified subject ID, COVID-19 status, age in years and sex. Where available, HLA class I and class II types were taken from metadata supplied by the sample provider and were not determined by assay-based typing. The study at large found these results: The quantity of clinical and demographic metadata differed by source and by participant and was supplied without curation.

Via the germline V gene (reference sequence), CDR1 is MNHEY and CDR2 SMNVEV. Germline trimming amounts to 6 bases on V and 6 bases on J, with 8 as the count of junction bases outside the gene matches. Counted from cysteine to phenylalanine, this CDR3 has 15 amino acids. The entry retains the CDR3 DNA only, 45 bases that are in frame from base 1. Participants in the prospective study were aged roughly 18 to 100 years, lived in more than 20 United States geographic areas, and enrolled through a virtual design. In the prospective study, cohorts were assigned on the basis of participant-reported clinical history obtained from a screening survey and a study questionnaire. ImmuneRACE Cohort 3 recovered participants were defined by two consecutive negative NP/OP PCR tests, healthcare professional clearance, or symptom resolution. Mobile phlebotomists in the prospective study collected whole blood, serum and a nasopharyngeal or oropharyngeal swab from every participant. Prospective study participants could optionally give additional blood draws and questionnaires over an approximately two-month period. Before DNA extraction, prospective study blood samples were shipped either frozen or at room temperature.

This receptor chain uses TRBV27 and TRBJ1-6; 7 central bases correspond to TRBD1. The material sequenced was PBMCs or T cells enriched from blood (not recorded which). This TCR was sampled from a woman younger than 45 who had recovered from COVID-19. The DNA is TGTGCCAGCAGACCGACAGGGTCCCTTAATTCACCCCTCCACTTT. This sequence encodes CASRPTGSLNSPLHF.